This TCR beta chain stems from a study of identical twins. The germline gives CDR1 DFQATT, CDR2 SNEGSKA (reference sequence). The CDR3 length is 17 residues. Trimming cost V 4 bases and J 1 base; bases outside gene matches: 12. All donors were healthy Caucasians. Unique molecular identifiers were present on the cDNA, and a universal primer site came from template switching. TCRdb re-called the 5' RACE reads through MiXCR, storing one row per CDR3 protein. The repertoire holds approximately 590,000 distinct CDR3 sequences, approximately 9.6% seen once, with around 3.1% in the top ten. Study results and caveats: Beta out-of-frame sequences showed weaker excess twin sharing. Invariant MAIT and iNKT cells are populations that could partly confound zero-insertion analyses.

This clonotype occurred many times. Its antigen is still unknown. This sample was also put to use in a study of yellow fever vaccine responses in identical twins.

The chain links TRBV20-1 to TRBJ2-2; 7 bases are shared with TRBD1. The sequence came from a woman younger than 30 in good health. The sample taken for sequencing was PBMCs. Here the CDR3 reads CSATRGKGALNTGELFF. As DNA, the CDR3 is TGCAGTGCTACACGAGGGAAGGGGGCCCTGAACACCGGGGAGCTGTTTTTT.